A selection of T cell receptor beta chains follows, all from one sample in a study of neoadjuvant nivolumab and ipilimumab in lung cancer. The assay was immunoSEQ multiplex PCR, and TCRdb's table has in-frame clones only and misses some. The sample yields about 28,000 clones, approximately 83% seen once. The sample consisted of tumor tissue, taken after neoadjuvant nivolumab, alone or with ipilimumab, at or shortly before surgery. The receptors were sampled from an adult with non-small cell lung cancer. Both conserved end residues are part of each CDR3. D genes are given only for firm matches. Clone size is stated in some rows and not others, as once, few, many or a class when expanded.

>TRBJ1-1|.|TRBV30|.
TGTGCCTGGAACCGGGGGGTAAACACTGAAGCTTTCTTT
CAWNRGVNTEAFF
>TRBJ1-4|.|TRBV2|.
TGTGCCAGCAGTGTGGCAGGGGTTAATGAAAAACTGTTTTTT
CASSVAGVNEKLFF
>TRBJ1-4|.|TRBV6-1|.
TGTGCCAGCAGTGAAGGGGGTCCTAATGAAAAACTGTTTTTT
CASSEGGPNEKLFF
>TRBJ2-3|.|TRBV7-9|.
TGTGCCGGCTCAAACGGTCCAGGTACAGATACGCAGTATTTT
CAGSNGPGTDTQYF
>TRBJ2-7|.|TRBV30|.
TGTGCCTGGAGTGTAGAAGACTTGCAGTACTTC
CAWSVEDLQYF
>TRBJ1-2|.|TRBV28|.
TGTGCCAGCAGTTCGACGCTAGGGGGTGGCTACACCTTC
CASSSTLGGGYTF
>TRBJ1-1|.|TRBV6-7|.
.
CVSSYPCRNTEAFF
>TRBJ1-1|.|TRBV9|.
TGTGCCAGCAGCCCCCGGATGACACTTAGTGAAGCTTTCTTT
CASSPRMTLSEAFF
>TRBJ1-1|.|TRBV7-9|.
TGTGCCAGCAGGGCGAGCGGGCCTGAAGCTTTCTTT
CASRASGPEAFF
>TRBJ2-7|.|TRBV9|.
TGTGCCAGCAGCCCCGGACGGGCCTCCTACGAGCAGTACTTC
CASSPGRASYEQYF
>TRBJ1-4|.|TRBV6-6|.
TGTGCCAGCAGTTCCCGAGAAAAACTGTTTTTT
CASSSREKLFF
>TRBJ1-4|.|TRBV6-5|.
TGTGCCAGCAGTGTGGGACTTAATGAAAAACTGTTTTTT
CASSVGLNEKLFF
>TRBJ2-2|.|TRBV14|.
TGTGCCAGCAGCCGTGGTAACACCGGGGAGCTGTTTTTT
CASSRGNTGELFF
>TRBJ2-7|TRBD2|TRBV11-2|.
TGTGCCAGCAGCTTAGAGGCTAGCGGGGGGCACTACGAGCAGTACTTC
CASSLEASGGHYEQYF
>TRBJ2-5|TRBD2|TRBV11-2|.
TGTGCCAGCAGCTTAACGGGGGGGAATCAAGAGACCCAGTACTTC
CASSLTGGNQETQYF
>TRBJ1-2|TRBD1|TRBV5-6|.
TGTGCCAGCAGCCCTGACAGGGGGCGTGGGGGCTATGGCTACACCTTC
CASSPDRGRGGYGYTF
>TRBJ1-5|.|TRBV4-1|.
TGCGCCAGCAGCCAGAGTCCTGGGCAGTCGCGTGAACCCCAGCATTTT
CASSQSPGQSREPQHF
>TRBJ2-5|.|TRBV28|.
TGTGCCAGCAGTTTATCAGGGATAGAGACCCAGTACTTC
CASSLSGIETQYF
>TRBJ2-6|.|TRBV7-9|.
TGTGCCAGCAGCCAACAGTTCTCTGGGGCCAACGTCCTGACTTTC
CASSQQFSGANVLTF
>TRBJ1-2|.|TRBV9|.
TGTGCCAGCAGCGGTGCGGCGGAGGGCTACACCTTC
CASSGAAEGYTF
>TRBJ2-2|.|TRBV5-4|.
TGTGCCAGCAGCTTGCCTGGGGTCCGGGAGCTGTTTTTT
CASSLPGVRELFF
>TRBJ2-2|TRBD1|TRBV11-1|.
TGTGCCAGCAGATCGGGACAGGGATCGAACACCGGGGAGCTGTTTTTT
CASRSGQGSNTGELFF
>TRBJ1-1|.|TRBV7-2|.
TGTGCCAGCAGCTTAGTATGGGGGAACACTGAAGCTTTCTTT
CASSLVWGNTEAFF
>TRBJ2-1|.|TRBV5-5|.
TGTGCCAGCAGCTTGGGGCCTACCTCCTACAATGAGCAGTTCTTC
CASSLGPTSYNEQFF
>TRBJ2-7|TRBD2|TRBV7-3|.
TGTGCCAGCAGCTTATGGACGGGACTAACTACTAACTACGAGCAGTACTTC
CASSLWTGLTTNYEQYF
>TRBJ2-7|.|TRBV5-1|.
TGCGCCAGCAGCGCGGACAGTACAACCTACGAGCAGTACTTC
CASSADSTTYEQYF
>TRBJ2-7|TRBD1|TRBV28|.
TGTGCCAGCAGTTTAGGGGGACAGGGTGTGGAGCAGTACTTC
CASSLGGQGVEQYF
>TRBJ2-2|.|TRBV5-1|.
TGCGCCAGCAGCTTCTTGGGCAGGGTAGAGTCCGGGGAGCTGTTTTTT
CASSFLGRVESGELFF
>TRBJ2-7|.|TRBV6-6|.
TGTGCCAGCAGCGTTGTACGGGGGTTCTCCTACGAGCAGTACTTC
CASSVVRGFSYEQYF
>TRBJ2-3|TRBD2|TRBV6-5|.
TGTGCCAGCAGGCTAGCGGGCACAGATACGCAGTATTTT
CASRLAGTDTQYF
>TRBJ1-3|.|TRBV5-5|.
TGTGCCAGCAGCCAAGAGGGACGGCTGCAGGGAGTCGCCATATATTTT
CASSQEGRLQGVAIYF
>TRBJ1-6|TRBD1|TRBV6-5|.
TGTGCCAGCAGTTTACAGGGGGGATTTTCACCCCTCCACTTT
CASSLQGGFSPLHF
>TRBJ2-1|.|TRBV28|.
TGTGCCAGCAGCTCCGGGACCAGCTCCTACAATGAGCAGTTCTTC
CASSSGTSSYNEQFF
>TRBJ2-3|.|TRBV5-6|.
TGTGCCAGCAGCTTGATTTGGGCGGAGGATACGCAGTATTTT
CASSLIWAEDTQYF
>TRBJ2-1|TRBD2|TRBV7-7|.
TGTGCTAGCAGCTTAACTAGCGGGGGTGAACAGTTCTTC
CASSLTSGGEQFF
>TRBJ2-7|.|TRBV7-2|.
TGTGCCAGCAGTCTCGGTTACTCCTACGAGCAGTACTTC
CASSLGYSYEQYF
>TRBJ2-7|.|TRBV12-5|.
TGTGCTAGTGGTTTGGACTCCAGGGGTATGCACGAGCAGTACTTC
CASGLDSRGMHEQYF
>TRBJ2-5|TRBD1|TRBV19|.
TGTGCCAGTAGTCAAAACCCGGGACAGGGGGAGACCCAGTACTTC
CASSQNPGQGETQYF
>TRBJ1-1|.|TRBV5-1|.
TGCGCCAGCAGCTTGGCCAACGGGTACACTGAAGCTTTCTTT
CASSLANGYTEAFF
>TRBJ2-5|TRBD1|TRBV5-4|.
TGTGCCAGCAGCTTGTTGGGGGACAGGGATGGAGAGACCCAGTACTTC
CASSLLGDRDGETQYF
>TRBJ1-2|.|TRBV6-6|.
TGTGCCAGCAGTTTGGGGCAGTATGGCTACACCTTC
CASSLGQYGYTF
>TRBJ2-1|.|TRBV9|.
TGTGCCAGCAGCCCCATTGAGGACTATAAAACCTACAATGAGCAGTTCTTC
CASSPIEDYKTYNEQFF
>TRBJ2-5|TRBD2|TRBV6-1|.
TGTGCCAGCAGCCCAGCGGGGGGGGCTATAGAGACCCAGTACTTC
CASSPAGGAIETQYF
>TRBJ1-2|.|TRBV6-6|.
TGTGCCAGCAGTTACTCGACTACGGAAGCTGGCTACACCTTC
CASSYSTTEAGYTF
>TRBJ1-5|.|TRBV5-1|.
TGCGCCAGCAGTCCCGGTTCGGGGAGGGATCAGCCCCAGCATTTT
CASSPGSGRDQPQHF
>TRBJ2-5|.|TRBV11-2|.
TGTGCCAGCAGCCCATCGAGGAGGGGGGGACAAGAGACCCAGTACTTC
CASSPSRRGGQETQYF
>TRBJ2-1|TRBD1|TRBV20-1|.
TGCAGTGCTGGGACAGGGGAGGAGCAGTTCTTC
CSAGTGEEQFF
>TRBJ2-1|TRBD2|TRBV5-1|.
TGCGCCAGCGGGACTAGCGGGGCGTCCTACAATGAGCAGTTCTTC
CASGTSGASYNEQFF
>TRBJ1-4|.|TRBV7-9|.
TGTGCCAGCAGCTTAGGGGCTAACGGTGAAAAACTGTTTTTT
CASSLGANGEKLFF
>TRBJ2-7|.|TRBV28|.
TGTGCCAGCAGTTTAAGGCGAGGGGAGCAGTACTTC
CASSLRRGEQYF
>TRBJ2-1|TRBD1|TRBV6-6|few
TGTGCCAGCAGCCGGGACAGGTACAATGAGCAGTTCTTC
CASSRDRYNEQFF
>TRBJ1-1|.|TRBV30|.
TGTGCCTGGAGTCAAGGGGTGCCCCAAGCTTTCTTT
CAWSQGVPQAFF